The 3 T cell receptor beta chains below were found in one sample sequenced in a study of beta chain features in type 1 diabetes. Expressed TCRB transcripts were sequenced because the isolated RNA had all been reverse transcribed beforehand. The table came from immunoSEQ multiplex PCR; TCRdb's copy has only in-frame clones and leaves some out. This sample has under 500,000 clones, with 30% found just once. The sequencing sample was made of naive CD4+ T cells from blood. These TCRs come from a man in his late teens or twenties in good health.

This clone was detected a few times. The rearrangement links TRBV27 to TRBJ2-1; D is uncertain. Germline V gives CDR1 MNHEY, CDR2 SMNVEV (reference sequence). CDR3 size: 14 residues. V lost 6 bases and J lost 0, with 9 bases in between. Written as DNA, the CDR3 is TGTGCCAGCAGCCGTTGGGTCTCCTACAATGAGCAGTTCTTC. Translation: CASSRWVSYNEQFF.

The rearrangement joins TRBV7-2 to TRBJ2-5, with a possible D match to TRBD2 (6 bases). The CDR3 contains 14 residues. V was shortened by 2 bases and J by 5 bases, with 12 bases between the two germline ends. The V gene's germline CDR1 is SGHTA and CDR2 FQGNSA. The DNA for the CDR3 is TGTGCCAGCAGCTTACAGCGGGCTGGGGAGACCCAGTACTTC. Translation: CASSLQRAGETQYF.

V is TRBV7-2 and J is TRBJ2-4; D gene uncertain. Germline V gene sequence: CDR1 SGHTA, CDR2 FQGNSA. The V gene lost 5 bases and the J gene lost 2 bases, with 13 bases spanning the gap. The CDR3 consists of 15 residues. CDR3 amino acids: CASSPRVQPKNIQYF. CDR3 bases: TGTGCCAGCAGCCCTCGGGTTCAGCCCAAAAACATTCAGTACTTC. Filled out from reference TRBV7-2 and TRBJ2-4, the complete variable domain reads GAGVSQSPSNKVTEKGKDVELRCDPISGHTALYWYRQSLGQGLEFLIYFQGNSAPDKSGLPSDRFSAERTGGSVSTLTIQRTQQEDSAVYLCASSPRVQPKNIQYFGAGTRLSVL.